The sequence of this T cell receptor beta chain was determined in a study of CD8 T cells in ankylosing spondylitis. This CDR3 is 15 amino acids long. V lost 3 bases, J lost 0 bases, and 5 bases stayed unmatched. CDR1 is DFQATT, CDR2 SNEGSKA, per germline (reference sequence). MiXCR, run by TCRdb on the 5' RACE reads, gives a single entry per CDR3 protein. The sample has approximately 520,000 distinct CDR3 sequences; 5.3% are singletons. This clonotype was seen ten or more times. The antigen remains undetermined. Whole-study results and caveats: Ankylosing spondylitis blood appeared to be characterized by a TCR beta motif of roughly eight highly homologous variants. Researchers reportedly found disease-linked clones significantly enriched in matched ankylosing spondylitis synovial fluid.

The specimen was blood, either unsorted or a sorted T cell fraction (not recorded which). The chain combines TRBV20-1 with TRBJ1-5; 7 nucleotides match TRBD1. The clonotype was recovered from a male donor with ankylosing spondylitis. CDR3 protein: CSASGTAYSNQPQHF. CDR3 bases: TGCAGTGCTAGCGGGACAGCTTATAGCAATCAGCCCCAGCATTTT.